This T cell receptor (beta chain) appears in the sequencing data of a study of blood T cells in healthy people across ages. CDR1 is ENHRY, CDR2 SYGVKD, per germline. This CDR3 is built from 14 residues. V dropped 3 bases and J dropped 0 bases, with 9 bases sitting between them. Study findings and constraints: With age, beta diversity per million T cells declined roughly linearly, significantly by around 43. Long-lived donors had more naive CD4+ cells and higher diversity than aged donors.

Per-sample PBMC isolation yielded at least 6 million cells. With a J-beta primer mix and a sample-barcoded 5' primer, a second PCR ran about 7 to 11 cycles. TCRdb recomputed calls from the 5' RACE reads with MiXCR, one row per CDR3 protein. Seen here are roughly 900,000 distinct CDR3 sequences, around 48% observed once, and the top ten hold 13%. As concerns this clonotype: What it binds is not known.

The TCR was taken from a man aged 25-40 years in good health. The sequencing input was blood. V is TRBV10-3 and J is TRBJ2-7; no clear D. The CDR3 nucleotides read TGTGCCATCAGTGATCCAGTGACCTCCTACGAGCAGTACTTC. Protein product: CAISDPVTSYEQYF.